What follows are 20 T cell receptor beta chains derived from one specimen sequenced in a study of T cell responses to AZD1222 COVID-19 vaccine. The assay was immunoSEQ multiplex PCR, and TCRdb's table has in-frame clones only and misses some. The sample includes about 140,000 clones, less than 95% seen only once; the top ten take approximately 8%. The source material was peripheral blood, sampled 28 days after the second dose of the MenACWY control vaccine. Source of these receptors: an adult who received the MenACWY meningococcal vaccine as a control.

The chain links TRBV6-6 to TRBJ2-2, with 9 bases matching TRBD2. With V trimmed by 5 bases and J by 4 bases, 11 bases remained unmatched. The CDR3 runs to 17 residues. Germline CDR1 reads MNHNY; CDR2 reads SVGAGI (reference sequence). This CDR3 reads CASSPLVAGAFTGELFF. CDR3 bases: TGTGCCAGCAGTCCCCTAGTAGCGGGGGCGTTCACCGGGGAGCTGTTTTTT.

The chain combines TRBV5-1 with TRBJ2-7; 10 nucleotides match TRBD1. Trimming removed 4 bases from V and 12 bases from J; junction bases left unmatched: 10. The CDR3 is 13 amino acids. Germline CDR1 reads SGHRS; CDR2 reads YFSETQ. CDR3 residues: CASSLRDRGLGYF. CDR3 DNA sequence: TGCGCCAGCAGCCTCCGGGACAGGGGCTTGGGGTACTTC.

The J gene is TRBJ2-7, the V gene TRBV9; 10 bases align to TRBD1. The CDR3 is 16 residues long. CDR1 and CDR2 (germline): SGDLS, YYNGEE. J gave up 1 base and V 3 bases, and 7 bases lay outside the gene matches. The CDR3 DNA reads TGTGCCAGCAGCGGAAATGGGACAGGGGTATCCTACGAGCAGTACTTC. It codes for CASSGNGTGVSYEQYF.

J is TRBJ2-1 and V is TRBV14; D not resolved. The CDR3 has 13 residues. The V and J ends lost 0 bases and 5 bases respectively, with 5 bases between them. Germline CDR1 reads SGHDN; CDR2 reads FVKESK. CDR3 nucleotide sequence: TGTGCCAGCAGCCAAGATTTGGACAATGAGCAGTTCTTC. It encodes CASSQDLDNEQFF.

The gene calls are TRBV6-5 and TRBJ2-3; 8 nucleotides align to TRBD2. V lost 0 bases and J lost 8; bases outside the gene matches: 10. Germline CDR1 MNHEY, CDR2 SVGAGI. The CDR3 is made up of 16 amino acids. The CDR3 coding sequence is TGTGCCAGCAGTTACTCGAGCACTAGCGGATCCCTTACGCAGTATTTT. It yields the protein CASSYSSTSGSLTQYF.

The J gene is TRBJ2-1, the V gene TRBV5-6; D ambiguous. The ends were cut back, 2 bases at V and 5 bases at J, with 8 bases in the middle. CDR1 is SGHDT and CDR2 is YYEEEE in the germline V gene. CDR3 length: 13 amino acids. CDR3 in amino acids: CASSFYPHNEQFF. CDR3 coding DNA: TGTGCCAGCAGCTTTTACCCTCACAATGAGCAGTTCTTC.

This sequence joins TRBV7-9 and TRBJ1-1, with D perhaps matching TRBD1 (6 bases). V was cut by 4 bases and J by 4 bases, with 10 bases left in between. The CDR3 runs 13 residues. CDR1 is SEHNR and CDR2 is FQNEAQ in the germline V gene (reference sequence). The CDR3 protein is CASSYRAGTEAFF. The CDR3 region has the DNA TGTGCCAGCAGCTACAGGGCGGGCACTGAAGCTTTCTTT.

This chain links TRBV6-6 with TRBJ2-2, with D possibly being TRBD2 (5 bases). V lost 6 bases to trimming and J lost 7 bases, with 12 bases between them. The CDR3 length is 13 residues. The germline CDR1 and CDR2 sequences are MNHNY and SVGAGI (reference sequence). The CDR3 bases are TGTGCCAGCAGCCCCCCGGGGATCGGGGAGCTGTTTTTT. This gives the protein CASSPPGIGELFF.

This clone appeared a few times. This sequence joins TRBV27 and TRBJ2-3, with TRBD2 matching over 9 bases. V was clipped by 4 bases and J by 2 bases; unmatched bases: 7. Germline V gene data show CDR1 as MNHEY and CDR2 as SMNVEV (reference sequence). The CDR3 consists of 16 residues. As DNA, the CDR3 is TGTGCCAGCAGTTATTTGTCTAGCGGGAACACAGATACGCAGTATTTT. It yields the protein CASSYLSSGNTDTQYF.

The chain is built from TRBV7-2 and TRBJ1-6, with D maybe TRBD1 (5 bases). The V gene's germline CDR1 is SGHTA and CDR2 FQGNSA. The CDR3 has 15 amino acids. Trimming took 5 bases from V and 9 from J, leaving 17 bases between them. CDR3 sequence: CASSNRGGDGSPLHF. The CDR3 nucleotides read TGTGCCAGCAGCAACCGGGGAGGGGACGGTTCACCCCTCCACTTT.

This clone was recorded only once. The chain has TRBV7-5 and TRBJ2-5; the table's D call of TRBD2 was not tested on the DNA. TRBV7-5 is assigned pseudogene status. The CDR3 loop spans 13 amino acids. CDR3 protein: CVIRWGDQETQYF. The CDR3, as DNA: TGTGTCATTCGTTGGGGGGACCAAGAGACCCAGTACTTC.

This chain links TRBV7-2 with TRBJ2-2, with TRBD1 matching 9 bases. After removal of 8 bases from V and 5 bases from J, the junction contained 18 bases not matched to a gene. The CDR3 runs 18 residues. Germline V lookup: CDR1 SGHTA, CDR2 FQGNSA. The CDR3 reads CASLTRRTQGAGTGELFF. The DNA for the CDR3 is TGTGCCAGCCTAACAAGGCGGACACAGGGGGCTGGGACCGGGGAGCTGTTTTTT.

The chain couples TRBV30 to TRBJ1-5; TRBD1 might be the D (6 bases). Germline V CDR1 and CDR2: GTSNPN, SVGIG (reference sequence). Between the trimmed V and J ends, which lost 5 bases and 7 bases, there was a span of 15 bases. The CDR3 length is 13 residues. CDR3 amino acids: CAWSQGIEQPQHF. DNA for the CDR3: TGTGCCTGGTCGCAGGGGATAGAGCAGCCCCAGCATTTT. Full variable domain (missing parts from reference TRBV30 and TRBJ1-5): SQTIHQWPATLVQPVGSPLSLECTVEGTSNPNLYWYRQAAGRGLQLLFYSVGIGQISSEVPQNLSASRPQDRQFILSSKKLLLSDSGFYLCAWSQGIEQPQHFGDGTRLSIL.

The rearrangement links TRBV4-3 to TRBJ2-1; 14 bases are shared with TRBD2. This CDR3 has 19 amino acids. V dropped 1 base and J dropped 8; count of bases not matched to a gene: 13. CDR1 and CDR2 from the germline V gene are LGHNA and YSLEER. CDR3 nucleotides: TGCGCCAGCAGCCAAGGTCACCCGGGACTAGCGGGAGAAACATATGAGCAGTTCTTC. This sequence encodes CASSQGHPGLAGETYEQFF.

The genes are TRBV9 and TRBJ2-2; D is uncertain. CDR1 is SGDLS, CDR2 YYNGEE, per germline. The CDR3 consists of 12 residues. The V end lost 0 bases, the J end lost 7 bases, and 4 bases lay between the germline ends. CDR3 in amino acids: CASSVEVGELFF. Written as DNA, the CDR3 is TGTGCCAGCAGCGTAGAGGTCGGGGAGCTGTTTTTT.

V usage is TRBV30 and J usage is TRBJ1-6; D is ambiguous. Germline-derived CDR1 and CDR2 are GTSNPN and SVGIG (reference sequence). The CDR3 sequence is 10 residues long. Trimming left V 5 bases short and J 7 bases short, with 3 bases between. The CDR3 protein is CAWGNSPLHF. CDR3 nucleotide sequence: TGTGCCTGGGGCAATTCACCCCTCCACTTT.

This chain uses TRBV18 with TRBJ1-4; TRBD1 aligns across 9 bases. V lost 2 bases and J lost 4; bases outside the gene matches: 17. From germline, CDR1 is KGHSH and CDR2 LQKENI. The CDR3 is 20 amino acids. The CDR3, as DNA: TGTGCCAGCTCACCAAACCCGGGACAGGGAGTTTATTCGGGTAATGAAAAACTGTTTTTT. Its protein is CASSPNPGQGVYSGNEKLFF.

This sequence joins TRBV4-1 and TRBJ1-6, with D possibly TRBD1 on 5 matching bases. Germline CDR1 is MGHRA and CDR2 is YSYEKL. CDR3 length: 15 amino acids. Trimming cost V 0 bases and J 7 bases, with 10 bases left between them. CDR3 in amino acids: CASSQDHDRNSPLHF. In DNA, the CDR3 is TGCGCCAGCAGCCAAGATCATGACAGAAATTCACCCCTCCACTTT.

In DNA form, the CDR3 reads TGTGCCAGCAGCTTAGGCGGTTTGGTCGCCTACGAGCAGTACTTC. Translation: CASSLGGLVAYEQYF. V is TRBV7-2 and J is TRBJ2-7; D is unresolved. From germline, CDR1 is SGHTA and CDR2 FQGNSA. Trimming removed 1 base at V and 2 bases at J, with 12 bases between. There are 15 residues in the CDR3.

The chain uses TRBV7-2 and TRBJ2-2; 7 bases are a match to TRBD2. Trimming removed 5 bases from V and 1 base from J; junction bases left unmatched: 7. The CDR3 spans 16 residues. Germline loops: CDR1 SGHTA, CDR2 FQGNSA. CDR3 coding DNA: TGTGCCAGCAGCCTATCTAGCGGAGGGAACACCGGGGAGCTGTTTTTT. This codes for CASSLSSGGNTGELFF.